The next 28 T cell receptor beta chains were all read from a single sample in a study of beta chain features in type 1 diabetes. Reverse transcribing all isolated RNA meant expressed TCRB transcripts were sequenced. Only in-frame clones appear in the TCRdb table, and some are missing; sequencing was by immunoSEQ multiplex PCR. This sample has 400,000 to 600,000 clones, with about 29% found just once. The sequenced sample was naive CD4+ T cells from blood. These receptors all come from a young man in good health.

The chain is built from TRBV29-1 and TRBJ1-1, with no clear D. Germline assignment: CDR1 SQVTM and CDR2 ANQGSEA. V shed 7 bases and J shed 3 bases, with 12 bases lying between them. The CDR3 extends over 12 amino acids. CDR3 sequence reads: CSGGHGDTEAFF. In DNA, the CDR3 is TGCAGCGGCGGCCACGGAGACACTGAAGCTTTCTTT.

The chain combines TRBV7-9 with TRBJ1-2, with TRBD1 as a possible D gene (5 bases). V was shortened by 7 bases and J by 4 bases, with 13 bases between the two germline ends. Germline-derived CDR1 and CDR2 are SEHNR and FQNEAQ (reference sequence). CDR3 length: 13 residues. Written as DNA, the CDR3 is TGTGCCAGCACCTTCGGGACGGCCTATGGCTACACCTTC. It specifies CASTFGTAYGYTF.

The chain employs TRBV28 and TRBJ1-5; D gene ambiguous. Germline values: CDR1 MDHEN, CDR2 SYDVKM. The CDR3 is 13 residues long. Trimming pared 5 bases from V and 7 bases from J, leaving 12 bases between. The CDR3 DNA reads as TGTGCCAGCAGTGGTAAGGGCCGGCAGCCCCAGCATTTT. It is translated as CASSGKGRQPQHF.

This chain joins TRBV5-6 and TRBJ2-1; D is uncertain. CDR3 length equals 13 residues. Germline CDR1 is SGHDT and CDR2 is YYEEEE. V was shortened by 4 bases and J by 9 bases, with 14 bases between the two germline ends. This CDR3 reads CASSAPLSLEQFF. For the CDR3, the DNA is TGTGCCAGCAGCGCACCGCTTTCGCTTGAGCAGTTCTTC.

Only a few counts were recorded for this clone. V is TRBV9 and J is TRBJ2-7; TRBD1 aligns across 8 bases. V shed 4 bases and J 7 bases; nucleotides not matched to a gene: 10. CDR1 is SGDLS, CDR2 YYNGEE, per germline. The CDR3 is made up of 14 amino acids. The chain's CDR3 is CASSPGTGPQEQYF. The CDR3 bases are TGTGCCAGCAGCCCCGGGACAGGCCCGCAGGAGCAGTACTTC.

This clone was seen more than once but under ten times. V is TRBV10-3 and J is TRBJ2-5; 10 bases map to TRBD1. The CDR3 is 14 amino acids. Trimming removed 6 bases from V and 4 bases from J; junction bases left unmatched: 5. Germline V CDR1 and CDR2: ENHRY, SYGVKD. CDR3 sequence (DNA): TGTGCCATCAGGGGACAGGGGATAGCAGAGACCCAGTACTTC. Translated, it gives CAIRGQGIAETQYF.

This clone was seen more than once but under ten times. V usage is TRBV18 and J usage is TRBJ2-3; 12 nucleotides match TRBD2. The CDR3 spans 17 residues. Germline CDR1 is KGHSH and CDR2 is LQKENI. V gave up 2 bases and J gave up 4 bases; unmatched junction bases: 7. The CDR3 region is CASSPWSSGRAPDTQYF. In nucleotides, the CDR3 is TGTGCCAGCTCACCATGGTCTAGCGGGAGGGCCCCAGATACGCAGTATTTT. Drawing the rest from reference TRBV18 and TRBJ2-3, the complete variable domain is NAGVMQNPRHLVRRRGQEARLRCSPMKGHSHVYWYRQLPEEGLKFMVYLQKENIIDESGMPKERFSAEFPKEGPSILRIQQVVRGDSAAYFCASSPWSSGRAPDTQYFGPGTRLTVL.

This clone was seen a few times. This same CDR3 is encoded by further DNA sequences in the sample. V and J are TRBV5-1 and TRBJ2-3; the D is unclear. Trimming left V 1 base short and J 6 bases short, with 3 bases between. CDR1 is SGHRS, CDR2 YFSETQ, per germline. The CDR3 runs 11 residues. The CDR3: CASSLYDTQYF. The CDR3 coding sequence is TGCGCCAGCAGCTTGTATGATACGCAGTATTTT.

This clone was counted a few times. The chain carries TRBV29-1 and TRBJ2-2; D may be TRBD1 (6 bases). CDR1 SQVTM and CDR2 ANQGSEA come from the germline V gene. This CDR3 is 12 amino acids long. Trimming removed 7 bases from V and 5 bases from J, with 11 bases in between. CDR3 loop: CSGTATTGELFF. The CDR3 nucleotides are TGCAGCGGGACAGCCACTACCGGGGAGCTGTTTTTT.

The chain uses TRBV9 and TRBJ1-2, with D possibly TRBD1 on 5 matching bases. Germline assignment: CDR1 SGDLS and CDR2 YYNGEE. The CDR3 is made up of 13 amino acids. Trimming shortened V by 3 bases and J by 7 bases, and 13 bases separated the two germline ends. In DNA form, the CDR3 reads TGTGCCAGCAGCGCGCTGCTTACAGGTGGCTACACCTTC. Protein: CASSALLTGGYTF.

The chain recombines TRBV4-1 with TRBJ2-7, with TRBD2 matching over 14 bases. The trim removed 4 bases at V and 12 bases at J, leaving 14 bases unmatched. Germline V gene data show CDR1 as MGHRA and CDR2 as YSYEKL. The CDR3 runs to 16 residues. The CDR3 DNA reads as TGCGCCAGCAGCCTAGAGCGGGGACTAGCGGGAGATGCCCTGTACTTC. Amino acid sequence: CASSLERGLAGDALYF.

This chain links TRBV30 with TRBJ2-5; weak D call: TRBD2 (5 bases). V lost 3 bases, J lost 5 bases, and 10 bases lay in between. This CDR3 is 12 amino acids long. CDR1 GTSNPN and CDR2 SVGIG come from the germline V gene (reference sequence). CDR3 nucleotides: TGTGCCTGGAGAGGTACGGGGGAGACCCAGTACTTC. Translating gives CAWRGTGETQYF.

J is TRBJ1-2 and V is TRBV15; tentative D call: TRBD1 (5 bases). This CDR3 has 12 residues. Germline loops: CDR1 LNHNV, CDR2 YYDKDF (reference sequence). V was trimmed by 1 base and J by 7 bases, leaving 7 bases between them. CDR3 sequence reads: CATSRVQGGYTF. Written as DNA, the CDR3 is TGTGCCACCAGCAGAGTTCAGGGTGGCTACACCTTC.

This clone was recorded a few times. V usage is TRBV7-9 and J usage is TRBJ2-7; 10 bases line up with TRBD1. This CDR3 has 17 amino acids. Germline-derived CDR1 and CDR2 are SEHNR and FQNEAQ (reference sequence). Trimming removed 1 base from V and 3 bases from J; junction bases left unmatched: 9. CDR3 sequence: CASSLVKFRTGGYEQYF. DNA for the CDR3: TGTGCCAGCAGCTTAGTAAAGTTCCGGACAGGGGGCTACGAGCAGTACTTC.

This clone showed up just a few times. J is TRBJ2-5 and V is TRBV29-1, with a possible D match to TRBD1 (5 bases). This CDR3 has 12 residues. V lost 2 bases to trimming and J lost 4 bases, with 8 bases between them. Germline CDR1 SQVTM, CDR2 ANQGSEA. The CDR3 protein is CSVERTRETQYF. CDR3 sequence (DNA): TGCAGCGTTGAACGGACACGAGAGACCCAGTACTTC.

The chain combines TRBV29-1 with TRBJ2-1; D remains unclear. CDR1 SQVTM and CDR2 ANQGSEA come from the germline V gene. The CDR3 is 13 amino acids. V lost 4 bases, J lost 3 bases, and 10 bases lay in between. In DNA, the CDR3 is TGCAGCGTTGGAGTGCTAAGCTACAATGAGCAGTTCTTC. This codes for CSVGVLSYNEQFF.

This clone was counted a few times. CDR3 in DNA: TGTGCCAGCAGCTATAACAGGGATTGGTCTGAGCAGTTCTTC. Its translation is CASSYNRDWSEQFF. This sequence joins TRBV7-9 and TRBJ2-1, with D possibly being TRBD1 (6 bases). Per the germline V gene, CDR1 is SEHNR and CDR2 is FQNEAQ (reference sequence). Trimming removed 4 bases from V and 9 bases from J, with 16 bases in between. The CDR3 has 14 residues.

The chain links TRBV20-1 to TRBJ2-4; D remains unclear. From germline, CDR1 is DFQATT and CDR2 SNEGSKA (reference sequence). The CDR3 is 10 amino acids. Deletions cut 3 bases from V and 8 bases from J, with 5 bases between. The CDR3 spells CSASRDIQYF. The CDR3 region has the DNA TGCAGTGCTAGTCGGGACATTCAGTACTTC.

The chain carries TRBV18 and TRBJ2-1; unclear D gene. The V gene's germline CDR1 is KGHSH and CDR2 LQKENI. This CDR3 is 15 amino acids long. Trimming removed 6 bases from V and 0 bases from J, with 12 bases in between. The CDR3 reads CASSELTSSYNEQFF. Written as DNA, the CDR3 is TGTGCCAGCTCGGAGCTAACCAGCTCCTACAATGAGCAGTTCTTC.

The V and J genes are TRBV11-2 and TRBJ1-5; D gene unclear. V was cut by 5 bases and J by 6 bases, with 11 bases left in between. Germline CDR1 SGHAT, CDR2 FQNNGV. This CDR3 is built from 13 residues. DNA of the CDR3: TGTGCCAGCAGCGTAACGGGTAGTCAGCCCCAGCATTTT. Protein: CASSVTGSQPQHF.

The V gene is TRBV2, the J gene TRBJ2-1, with 9 bases matching TRBD1. The CDR3 totals 14 residues. The V gene end was trimmed by 4 bases and the J gene end by 8 bases; junction bases not matched to a gene: 6. CDR1 and CDR2 (germline): SNHLY, FYNNEI. DNA of the CDR3: TGTGCCAGCAGTGCGGGACAGGGAGACCATGAGCAGTTCTTC. Translation gives CASSAGQGDHEQFF.

The rearrangement joins TRBV5-6 to TRBJ2-1, with D uncertain. Trimming shortened V by 0 bases and J by 2 bases, and 6 bases separated the two germline ends. CDR3 length: 14 amino acids. CDR1 and CDR2 from the germline V gene are SGHDT and YYEEEE. The CDR3 region is CASSLVRTYNEQFF. The DNA for the CDR3 is TGTGCCAGCAGCTTGGTACGGACCTACAATGAGCAGTTCTTC.

The chain carries TRBV30 and TRBJ1-4; possible D gene TRBD1, 6 bases. CDR3 size: 13 residues. Germline V CDR1 and CDR2: GTSNPN, SVGIG (reference sequence). The ends were cut back, 5 bases at V and 0 bases at J, with 7 bases in the middle. Here the CDR3 reads CAWGTSTNEKLFF. In DNA, the CDR3 is TGTGCCTGGGGGACATCAACTAATGAAAAACTGTTTTTT.

This clone showed up just once. The chain employs TRBV7-2 and TRBJ1-4; D call uncertain. The V and J ends lost 1 base and 10 bases respectively, with 4 bases between them. In germline, CDR1 is SGHTA, CDR2 FQGNSA. CDR3 size: 11 residues. The CDR3 reads CASSLGGKLFF. The CDR3 DNA is TGTGCCAGCAGCTTAGGTGGAAAACTGTTTTTT. Drawing the rest from reference TRBV7-2 and TRBJ1-4, the complete variable domain is GAGVSQSPSNKVTEKGKDVELRCDPISGHTALYWYRQSLGQGLEFLIYFQGNSAPDKSGLPSDRFSAERTGGSVSTLTIQRTQQEDSAVYLCASSLGGKLFFGSGTQLSVL.

The table lists this clone with a few counts. The chain employs TRBV5-6 and TRBJ2-2; D gene ambiguous. V lost 0 bases and J lost 9, with 3 bases in between. This CDR3 comprises 11 residues. CDR1 is SGHDT, CDR2 YYEEEE, per germline. The CDR3 sequence is CASSLDWELFF. CDR3 nucleotide sequence: TGTGCCAGCAGCTTGGACTGGGAGCTGTTTTTT. Full variable domain (remainder filled in from reference TRBV5-6 and TRBJ2-2): DAGVTQSPTHLIKTRGQQVTLRCSPKSGHDTVSWYQQALGQGPQFIFQYYEEEERQRGNFPDRFSGHQFPNYSSELNVNALLLGDSALYLCASSLDWELFFGEGSRLTVL.

The CDR3 is CASSLAGGGRGHGYTF. The CDR3 DNA reads as TGTGCCAGCAGCTTGGCAGGGGGCGGCAGGGGTCATGGCTACACCTTC. J is TRBJ1-2 and V is TRBV5-4; 8 positions agree with TRBD1. This CDR3 is 16 amino acids long. Trimming cost V 0 bases and J 6 bases; bases outside gene matches: 10. Germline values: CDR1 SGHNT, CDR2 YYREEE (reference sequence).

This clone occurred a few times. The V and J genes are TRBV30 and TRBJ1-3; weak D call: TRBD1 (5 bases). From germline, CDR1 is GTSNPN and CDR2 SVGIG (reference sequence). Trimming cost V 0 bases and J 0 bases, with 18 bases left between them. The CDR3 runs to 18 residues. The CDR3: CAWSVLSGPVLSGNTIYF. CDR3 in DNA: TGTGCCTGGAGTGTACTTTCAGGGCCCGTTCTCTCTGGAAACACCATATATTTT.

The chain employs TRBV7-9 and TRBJ2-5; D is undetermined. V was pared by 1 base and J by 4 bases, with 10 bases between. The CDR3 totals 14 residues. Germline CDR1 SEHNR, CDR2 FQNEAQ (reference sequence). This CDR3 is CASSLGHHPETQYF. The CDR3 DNA is TGTGCCAGCAGCTTAGGTCACCACCCAGAGACCCAGTACTTC.